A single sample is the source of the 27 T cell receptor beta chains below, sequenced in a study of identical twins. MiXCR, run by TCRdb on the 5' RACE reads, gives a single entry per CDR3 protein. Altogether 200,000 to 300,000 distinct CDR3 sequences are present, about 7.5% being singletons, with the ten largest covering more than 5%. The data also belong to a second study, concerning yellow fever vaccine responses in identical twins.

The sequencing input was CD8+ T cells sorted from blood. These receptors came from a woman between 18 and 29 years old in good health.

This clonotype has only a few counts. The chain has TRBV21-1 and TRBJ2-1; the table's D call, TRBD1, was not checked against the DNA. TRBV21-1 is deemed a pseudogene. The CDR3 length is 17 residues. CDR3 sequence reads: CASSKGDRAPLLNEQFF. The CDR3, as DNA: TGTGCCAGCAGCAAAGGGGACAGGGCTCCTCTGTTGAATGAGCAGTTCTTC.

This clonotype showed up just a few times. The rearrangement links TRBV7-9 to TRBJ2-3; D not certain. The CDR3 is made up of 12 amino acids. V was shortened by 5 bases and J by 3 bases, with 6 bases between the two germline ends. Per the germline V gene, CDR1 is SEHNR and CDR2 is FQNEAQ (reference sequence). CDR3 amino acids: CASSTWTDTQYF. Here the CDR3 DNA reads TGTGCCAGCAGCACGTGGACAGATACGCAGTATTTT.

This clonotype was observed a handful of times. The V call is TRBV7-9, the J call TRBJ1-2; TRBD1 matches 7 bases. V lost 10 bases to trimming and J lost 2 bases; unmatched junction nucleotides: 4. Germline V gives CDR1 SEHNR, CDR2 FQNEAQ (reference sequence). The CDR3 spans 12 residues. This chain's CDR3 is CATTGANYGYTF. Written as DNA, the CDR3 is TGTGCCACTACAGGGGCCAACTATGGCTACACCTTC.

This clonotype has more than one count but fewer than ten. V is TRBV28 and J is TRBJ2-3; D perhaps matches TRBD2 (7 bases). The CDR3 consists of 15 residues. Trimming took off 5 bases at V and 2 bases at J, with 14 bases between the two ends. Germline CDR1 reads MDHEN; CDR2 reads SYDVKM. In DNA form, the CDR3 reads TGTGCCAGCAGTCTCCTCGGGGGGCTCACAGATACGCAGTATTTT. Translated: CASSLLGGLTDTQYF.

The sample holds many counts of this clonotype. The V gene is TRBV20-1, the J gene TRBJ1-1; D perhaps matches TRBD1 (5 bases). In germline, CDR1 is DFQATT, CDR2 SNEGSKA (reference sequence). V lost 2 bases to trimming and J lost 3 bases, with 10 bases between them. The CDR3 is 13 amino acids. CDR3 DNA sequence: TGCAGTGCTAGATGGGGAGGGGACACTGAAGCTTTCTTT. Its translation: CSARWGGDTEAFF.

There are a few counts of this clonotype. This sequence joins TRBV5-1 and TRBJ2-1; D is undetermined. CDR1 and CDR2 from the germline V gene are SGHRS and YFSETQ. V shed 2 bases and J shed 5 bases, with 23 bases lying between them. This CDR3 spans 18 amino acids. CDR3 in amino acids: CASSFRAPKARPDNEQFF. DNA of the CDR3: TGCGCCAGCAGCTTCCGGGCCCCGAAAGCACGACCGGACAATGAGCAGTTCTTC. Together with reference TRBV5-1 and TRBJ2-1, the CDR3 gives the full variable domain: KAGVTQTPRYLIKTRGQQVTLSCSPISGHRSVSWYQQTPGQGLQFLFEYFSETQRNKGNFPGRFSGRQFSNSRSEMNVSTLELGDSALYLCASSFRAPKARPDNEQFFGPGTRLTVL.

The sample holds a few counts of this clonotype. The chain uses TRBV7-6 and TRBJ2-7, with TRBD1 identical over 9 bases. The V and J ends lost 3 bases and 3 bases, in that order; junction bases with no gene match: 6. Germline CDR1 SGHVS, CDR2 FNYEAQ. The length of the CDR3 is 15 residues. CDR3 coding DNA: TGTGCCAGCAGCTTGACGGGACAGGGAGGCTACGAGCAGTACTTC. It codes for CASSLTGQGGYEQYF.

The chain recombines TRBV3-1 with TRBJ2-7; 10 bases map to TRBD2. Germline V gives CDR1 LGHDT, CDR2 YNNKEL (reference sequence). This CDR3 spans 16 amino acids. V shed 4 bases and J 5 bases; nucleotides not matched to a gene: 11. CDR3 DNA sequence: TGTGCCAGCAGCCCACTTATAGCGGGAGGAGTTAACGAGCAGTACTTC. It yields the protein CASSPLIAGGVNEQYF.

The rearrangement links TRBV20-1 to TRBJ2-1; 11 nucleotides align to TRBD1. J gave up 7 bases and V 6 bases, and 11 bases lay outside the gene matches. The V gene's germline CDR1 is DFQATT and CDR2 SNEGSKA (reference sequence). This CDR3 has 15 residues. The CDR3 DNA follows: TGCAGTGCCGGGGGCCCCGGGACAGGGGGGAATGAGCAGTTCTTC. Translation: CSAGGPGTGGNEQFF.

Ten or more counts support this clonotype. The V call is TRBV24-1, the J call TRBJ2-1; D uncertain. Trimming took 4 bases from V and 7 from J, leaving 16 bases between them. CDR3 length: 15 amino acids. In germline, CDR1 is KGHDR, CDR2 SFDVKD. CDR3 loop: CATSDLNDNGNEQFF. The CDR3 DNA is TGTGCCACCAGTGACCTCAACGACAACGGGAATGAGCAGTTCTTC.

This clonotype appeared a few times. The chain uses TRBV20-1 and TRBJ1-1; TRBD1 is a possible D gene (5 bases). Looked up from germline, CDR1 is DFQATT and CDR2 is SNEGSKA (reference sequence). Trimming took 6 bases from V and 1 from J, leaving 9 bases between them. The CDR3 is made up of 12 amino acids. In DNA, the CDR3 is TGCAGTGCCCTCGACAGGAACACTGAAGCTTTCTTT. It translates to CSALDRNTEAFF.

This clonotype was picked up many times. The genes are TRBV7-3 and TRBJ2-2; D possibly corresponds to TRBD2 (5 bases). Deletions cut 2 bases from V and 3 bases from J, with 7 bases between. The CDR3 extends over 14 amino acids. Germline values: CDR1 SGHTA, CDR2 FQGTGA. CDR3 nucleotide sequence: TGTGCCAGCAGCTTAGTCGGGGACACCGGGGAGCTGTTTTTT. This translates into CASSLVGDTGELFF.

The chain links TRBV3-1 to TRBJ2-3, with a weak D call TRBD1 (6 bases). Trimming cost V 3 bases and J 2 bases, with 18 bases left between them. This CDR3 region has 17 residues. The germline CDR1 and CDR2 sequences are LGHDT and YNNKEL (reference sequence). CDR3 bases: TGTGCCAGCAGCCAGCATGTGCAGGGGATTCTCACAGATACGCAGTATTTT. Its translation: CASSQHVQGILTDTQYF.

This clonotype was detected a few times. CDR3 DNA sequence: TGTGCCAGCAGTTTTTCTGGGTTACAGGGGCAGTTCTTC. Its translation is CASSFSGLQGQFF. V usage is TRBV27 and J usage is TRBJ2-1; tentatively, D is TRBD1 (6 bases). Germline CDR1 reads MNHEY; CDR2 reads SMNVEV (reference sequence). V was trimmed by 3 bases and J by 12 bases, leaving 15 bases between them. The CDR3 sequence is 13 residues long.

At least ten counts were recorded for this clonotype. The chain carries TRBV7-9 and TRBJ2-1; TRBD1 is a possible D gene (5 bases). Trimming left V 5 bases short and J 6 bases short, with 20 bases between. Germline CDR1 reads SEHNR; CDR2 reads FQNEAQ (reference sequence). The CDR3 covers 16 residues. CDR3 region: CASSPLRGAGSNEQFF. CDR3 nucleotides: TGTGCCAGCAGCCCCCTCCGTGGGGCCGGATCCAATGAGCAGTTCTTC.

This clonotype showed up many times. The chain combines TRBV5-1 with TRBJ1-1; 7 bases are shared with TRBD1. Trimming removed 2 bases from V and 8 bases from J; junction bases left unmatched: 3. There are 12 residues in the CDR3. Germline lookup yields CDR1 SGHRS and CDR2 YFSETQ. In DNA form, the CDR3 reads TGCGCCAGCAGCTTTTCAGGGGGAGAAGCTTTCTTT. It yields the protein CASSFSGGEAFF.

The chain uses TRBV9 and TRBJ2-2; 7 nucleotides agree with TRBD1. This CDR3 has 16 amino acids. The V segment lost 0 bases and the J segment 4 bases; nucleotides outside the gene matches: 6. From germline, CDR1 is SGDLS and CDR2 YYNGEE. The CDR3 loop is CASSVEGTAVTGELFF. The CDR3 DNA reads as TGTGCCAGCAGCGTAGAGGGGACAGCCGTCACCGGGGAGCTGTTTTTT.

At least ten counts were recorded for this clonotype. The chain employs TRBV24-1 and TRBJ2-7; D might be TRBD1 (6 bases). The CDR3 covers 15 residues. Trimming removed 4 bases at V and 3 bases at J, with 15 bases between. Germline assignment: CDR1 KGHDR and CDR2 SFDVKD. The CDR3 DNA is TGTGCCACCAGTGAAAACAGGGCTGGATTCTACGAGCAGTACTTC. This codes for CATSENRAGFYEQYF.

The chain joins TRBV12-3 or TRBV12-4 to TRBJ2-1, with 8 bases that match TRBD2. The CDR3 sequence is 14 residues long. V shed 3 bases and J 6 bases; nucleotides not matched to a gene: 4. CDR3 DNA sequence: TGTGCCAGCAGTTTGGATGCGGGAGGCAATGAGCAGTTCTTC. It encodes CASSLDAGGNEQFF.

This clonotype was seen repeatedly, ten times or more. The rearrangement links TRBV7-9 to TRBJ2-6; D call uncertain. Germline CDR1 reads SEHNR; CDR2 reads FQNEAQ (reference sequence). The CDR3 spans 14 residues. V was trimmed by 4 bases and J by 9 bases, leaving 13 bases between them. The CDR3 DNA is TGTGCCAGCAGCTCCTGGACCGAACTCAACGTCCTGACTTTC. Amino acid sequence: CASSSWTELNVLTF.

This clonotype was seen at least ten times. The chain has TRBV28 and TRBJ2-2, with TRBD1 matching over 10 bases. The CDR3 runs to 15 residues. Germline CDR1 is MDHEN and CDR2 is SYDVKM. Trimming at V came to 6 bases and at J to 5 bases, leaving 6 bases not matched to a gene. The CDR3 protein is CASSLTGGGTGELFF. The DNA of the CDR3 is TGTGCCAGCAGCCTGACAGGGGGCGGGACCGGGGAGCTGTTTTTT.

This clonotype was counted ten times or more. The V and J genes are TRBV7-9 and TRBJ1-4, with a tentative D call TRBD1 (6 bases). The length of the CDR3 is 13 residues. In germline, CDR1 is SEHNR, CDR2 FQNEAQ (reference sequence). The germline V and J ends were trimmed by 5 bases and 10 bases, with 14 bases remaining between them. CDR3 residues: CASSTRTGSKLFF. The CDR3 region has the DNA TGTGCCAGCAGCACTCGAACAGGGTCAAAACTGTTTTTT.

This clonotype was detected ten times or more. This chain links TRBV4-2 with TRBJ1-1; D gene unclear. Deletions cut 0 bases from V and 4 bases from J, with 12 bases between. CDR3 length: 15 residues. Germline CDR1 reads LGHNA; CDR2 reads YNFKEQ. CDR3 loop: CASSQESGLVTEAFF. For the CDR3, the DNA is TGTGCCAGCAGCCAAGAATCGGGGTTGGTCACTGAAGCTTTCTTT.

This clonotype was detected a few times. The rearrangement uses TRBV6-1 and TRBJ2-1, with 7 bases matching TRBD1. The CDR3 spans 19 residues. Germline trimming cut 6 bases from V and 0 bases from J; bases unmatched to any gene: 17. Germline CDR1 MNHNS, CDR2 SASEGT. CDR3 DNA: TGTGCCAGCAGGTCCGGGACAGATTACTTCATTAGCTCCTACAATGAGCAGTTCTTC. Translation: CASRSGTDYFISSYNEQFF.

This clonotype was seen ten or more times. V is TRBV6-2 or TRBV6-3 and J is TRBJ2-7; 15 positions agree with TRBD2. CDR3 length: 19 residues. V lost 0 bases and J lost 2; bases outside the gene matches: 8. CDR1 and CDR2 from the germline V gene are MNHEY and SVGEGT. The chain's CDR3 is CASSYSLGTSGRPAYEQYF. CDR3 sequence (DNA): TGTGCCAGCAGTTACTCACTTGGGACTAGCGGGAGGCCTGCCTACGAGCAGTACTTC.

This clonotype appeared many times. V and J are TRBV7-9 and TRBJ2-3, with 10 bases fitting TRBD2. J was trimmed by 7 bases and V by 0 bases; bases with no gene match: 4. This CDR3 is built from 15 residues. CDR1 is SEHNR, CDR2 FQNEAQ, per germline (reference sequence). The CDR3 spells CASSLAPSGSNTQYF. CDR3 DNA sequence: TGTGCCAGCAGCTTAGCGCCTAGCGGGAGTAATACGCAGTATTTT.

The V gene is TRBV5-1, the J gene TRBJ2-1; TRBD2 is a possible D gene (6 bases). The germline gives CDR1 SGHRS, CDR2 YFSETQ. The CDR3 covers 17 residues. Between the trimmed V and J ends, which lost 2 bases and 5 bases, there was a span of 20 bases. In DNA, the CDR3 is TGCGCCAGCAGCTTTTCGGGGGAGCCCCCGCGGGACAATGAGCAGTTCTTC. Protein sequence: CASSFSGEPPRDNEQFF. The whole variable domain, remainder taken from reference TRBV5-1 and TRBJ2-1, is KAGVTQTPRYLIKTRGQQVTLSCSPISGHRSVSWYQQTPGQGLQFLFEYFSETQRNKGNFPGRFSGRQFSNSRSEMNVSTLELGDSALYLCASSFSGEPPRDNEQFFGPGTRLTVL.